The present T cell receptor beta chain was sequenced within a study of cytomegalovirus exposure and HLA in healthy donors. Background on the study: Roughly 179 million T cells yielded approximately 100 million unique TCR beta sequences, as an earlier analysis found. Of all 370 or so donors who were genotyped, about 84% belonged to the Caucasian-associated ancestry cluster.

Regarding this clone: Its antigen is currently unknown.

Both 60 Vbeta primers and 13 Jbeta primers went into the PCR. Study processing details: Later analysis identified tens of millions of unique TCR beta chains, approximately 10 million shared. Generated by immunoSEQ multiplex PCR, the TCRdb table keeps only in-frame clones and is missing some. V and J calls and clone size follow that table, whereas D and trimming were derived from the DNA. Among a few hundred thousand clones listed, roughly four fifths were seen once. Study observations and caveats: For cytomegalovirus status, the classifier reportedly gave diagnoses with high specificity and sensitivity.

The CDR3 contains 13 residues. Germline V lookup: CDR1 SEHNR, CDR2 FQNEAQ (reference sequence). Trimming removed 6 bases from V and 1 base from J, with 9 bases in between. Material: PBMCs. The V and J genes are TRBV7-9 and TRBJ2-5; D may be TRBD2 (5 bases). This TCR was sampled from a woman in her forties or fifties in good health and CMV-seropositive. The CDR3 spells CASRVGGQETQYF. In DNA form, the CDR3 reads TGTGCCAGCAGAGTAGGAGGCCAAGAGACCCAGTACTTC.